Sequencing of this TCR beta chain was carried out in a study of regulatory T cells in long-lasting Graves disease (dated by TCRdb to about 2021). Regarding the complete study: Persistent Graves' disease was defined as persistently positive TSH receptor autoantibodies together with antithyroid drug treatment for over 5 years. Peripheral blood TCR sequencing and RNA sequencing compared persistent Graves' disease patients with newly diagnosed Graves' disease patients. The study was conducted in China and was registered as a clinical trial. A total of around 35 samples underwent TCR sequencing: around 13 from persistent and approximately 20 from newly diagnosed Graves' disease patients. In the clinical cohort, patients with persistent Graves' disease had used antithyroid drugs for an average of approximately eleven years. The research as a whole found: Peripheral blood alone was examined, since thyroid tissue, which constituted the primary lesion, could not be accessed. Preferential use of TRBV28, TRBJ1-2 and TRBJ2-5 was observed in persistent disease, whereas TRBV20-1 and TRBJ2-1 were favored in newly diagnosed disease. Persistent Graves' disease patients showed lower TCR Shannon entropy and fewer highly expanded clones than newly diagnosed patients, suggesting clonal expansion. Patients with persistent disease shared more public clonotypes (around 2,500) than newly diagnosed patients did (approximately 970). Sequencing and analysis were limited to the TCR beta chain. The authors noted that the small sample size was a limitation that may lower accuracy.

This clonotype was observed at least ten times. The clone's antigen remains unknown. Base quality data are lacking; no much larger clone is found one base away. The time point label, read with the paper, signifies: persistent/refractory GD, antithyroid drugs over 5 years with positive TRAb. RNA was extracted from PBMCs in TRIzol for both TCR sequencing and RNA sequencing. The diagnosis of Graves' disease followed American Thyroid Association guidelines. Recruitment of patients was carried out at an endocrinology department in Xi'an, China. From each patient, about 9.7 milliliters of peripheral blood was collected into an EDTA anticoagulant tube. Ficoll Paque Plus density gradient separation was used to isolate PBMCs, and no further T cell sorting was performed. An Agilent 2100 Bioanalyzer and agarose gel were used to assess RNA quality, and a NanoDrop 2000 was used to measure RNA concentration. The library was produced with multiplex PCR. TCRdb shows the sequencer as Illumina HiSeq 4000. CDR3 regions were amplified by Arm-PCR with iRepertoire HTBI primers to construct TCR beta libraries. Before sequencing, the PCR products went through gel purification. The study's own analysis went as follows. Gene usage analysis of CDR3 amino acid clonotypes used the roughly 60 TRBV and 14 TRBJ segments found across samples. COPE and FqMerger were used to merge filtered high-quality paired reads into contigs. Contigs were aligned with BLAST to IMGT TRBV, TRBD and TRBJ reference genes, and CDR3 was defined per IMGT. Any clonotype with a frequency above 0.1% was counted as a highly expanded clone. Shannon entropy was used to measure repertoire diversity, and the Gini coefficient was used to measure V-J evenness. A clonotype was considered public if more than one individual shared it. The public sequencing data were trimmed at Q25 with fastp and processed into clonotypes with MiXCR by TCRdb, which kept only in-frame beta chains. Every distinct CDR3 protein forms one entry, paired with its most common genes and DNA. The V and J calls were not made by the authors but by TCRdb's processing. The sample has 500,000 to 700,000 distinct CDR3 sequences on record, about 32% of them singletons. The ten largest clones take up about 40% of the sample.

The CDR3 holds 13 amino acids from the cysteine to the phenylalanine. CDR3 DNA only is kept here, 39 bases in frame from base 1. Deletion took 1 base off V and 6 bases off J, with a span of 9 bases between the germline ends. Based on the germline V gene, the CDR1 and CDR2 sequences are MDHEN and SYDVKM. The sequence derives from a female donor with Graves disease. The chain joins TRBV28 to TRBJ1-1; TRBD1 could be the D gene, as 6 bases match. The sample was peripheral blood mononuclear cells (PBMCs), taken when the disease was refractory, from a patient treated with antithyroid drugs. Here the CDR3 is given as CASSLLGASEAFF. The nucleotide sequence is TGTGCCAGCAGTTTATTGGGGGCTTCTGAAGCTTTCTTT.